This T cell receptor (beta chain) was identified in a study of neurological immune-mediated disorders. The table lists this clonotype with many counts. What it binds is unknown. V was shortened by 4 bases and J by 4 bases, with 22 bases between the two germline ends. There are 17 residues in the CDR3. Germline V lookup: CDR1 SGHRS, CDR2 YFSETQ. One entry per CDR3 protein, called by TCRdb with MiXCR from the 5' RACE reads. The sample lists approximately 23,000 distinct CDR3 sequences, roughly a tenth seen once, with about 20% in the top ten. Overall study findings and caveats: The most TCR clonal expansion was seen in HTLV-1-associated myelopathy, and the least was seen in multiple sclerosis, which fell below healthy controls.

The sequence derives from a woman aged 55 to 70 with HTLV-1-associated myelopathy (HAM/TSP). This chain joins TRBV5-1 and TRBJ2-3; D is possibly TRBD2 (7 bases). What was sequenced was PBMCs. CDR3 bases: TGCGCCAGCAGCCTGTTGGAAGGGGGGGGGCAGGCAGATACGCAGTATTTT. Protein product: CASSLLEGGGQADTQYF. Combining the CDR3 with reference TRBV5-1 and TRBJ2-3 gives the whole variable domain KAGVTQTPRYLIKTRGQQVTLSCSPISGHRSVSWYQQTPGQGLQFLFEYFSETQRNKGNFPGRFSGRQFSNSRSEMNVSTLELGDSALYLCASSLLEGGGQADTQYFGPGTRLTVL.